This record concerns one T cell receptor (beta chain) sequence. This CDR3 is built from 13 residues. V lost 2 bases to trimming and J lost 11 bases, with 18 bases between them. Germline values: CDR1 GTSNPN, CDR2 SVGIG (reference sequence). The data were obtained in a study of neurological immune-mediated disorders. TCRdb re-called the 5' RACE reads with MiXCR, one entry per CDR3 protein. The data hold around 46,000 distinct CDR3 sequences, with about a quarter observed a single time. Specimen: PBMCs. The chain recombines TRBV30 with TRBJ1-1; tentatively, D is TRBD1 (6 bases). The receptor was isolated from a woman aged 70-85 years in good health. The CDR3 spells CAWSIKGGDLAFF. CDR3 nucleotide sequence: TGTGCCTGGAGTATCAAGGGGGGCGACTTGGCTTTCTTT.